One T cell receptor (beta chain) is described in this entry. The repertoire was sequenced with immunoSEQ multiplex PCR; TCRdb's copy has only in-frame clones and lacks some. The data contain 300,000 to 400,000 clones, roughly 87% of them singletons. The data were obtained in a study of blood T cell repertoires in COVID-19. V lost 3 bases and J lost 4; bases outside the gene matches: 9. This CDR3 has 17 residues. CDR1 is SGHRS, CDR2 YFSETQ, per germline. The source material was PBMCs or T cells enriched from blood (not recorded which). J is TRBJ2-6 and V is TRBV5-1; the match to TRBD1 covers 8 bases. This TCR derives from a woman aged 30 to 39 who had recovered from COVID-19. In DNA, the CDR3 is TGCGCCAGCAGCTCGGACAGGGCAGTCTCCGGGGCCAACGTCCTGACTTTC. This sequence encodes CASSSDRAVSGANVLTF.